The 32 T cell receptor beta chains given below trace back to one sample, sequenced in a study of T cell repertoires in cytomegalovirus infection. TCRdb reanalysed the reads using MiXCR and keeps one entry per CDR3 protein. The table shows some 100,000 distinct CDR3 sequences, with 20% to 25% occurring only once. The sequenced sample consisted of CD8+ T cells from PBMCs. The source is a human donor in good health (CMV status not recorded). Some clones in this sample may be carry-over from other donors' samples.

This clonotype appeared a few times. The chain recombines TRBV7-9 with TRBJ1-1; D remains ambiguous. In germline, CDR1 is SEHNR, CDR2 FQNEAQ (reference sequence). The V and J ends lost 5 bases and 0 bases respectively, with 7 bases between them. CDR3 length: 13 residues. CDR3 residues: CASSQTVNTEAFF. As DNA, the CDR3 is TGTGCCAGCAGCCAAACAGTGAACACTGAAGCTTTCTTT.

This clonotype was counted a few times. This rearrangement joins TRBV7-3 to TRBJ2-1; perhaps TRBD2 as D (5 bases). Trimming cost V 5 bases and J 1 base, with 15 bases left between them. The CDR3 runs 16 residues. In germline, CDR1 is SGHTA, CDR2 FQGTGA. The CDR3: CASSLRLAGSYNEQFF. The CDR3 DNA is TGTGCCAGCAGCCTACGGCTAGCTGGGTCCTACAATGAGCAGTTCTTC.

This clonotype was picked up many times. The chain has TRBV6-1 and TRBJ2-2; the D is unclear. CDR3 size: 15 residues. CDR1 and CDR2 (germline): MNHNS, SASEGT. V was clipped by 8 bases and J by 2 bases, with 15 bases between them. The CDR3 region has the DNA TGTGCCAGCGGTTGGATTAGCCCAAACACCGGGGAGCTGTTTTTT. Translated: CASGWISPNTGELFF.

A few counts support this clonotype. The chain uses TRBV28 and TRBJ1-1; 8 nucleotides match TRBD1. V shed 1 base, J shed 5 bases, and the junction held 3 bases outside the gene matches. CDR1 and CDR2 from the germline V gene are MDHEN and SYDVKM. This CDR3 contains 14 residues. The CDR3: CASSLLTGETEAFF. CDR3 DNA: TGTGCCAGCAGTTTATTGACAGGGGAAACTGAAGCTTTCTTT. The full variable domain, completed using reference TRBV28 and TRBJ1-1, is DVKVTQSSRYLVKRTGEKVFLECVQDMDHENMFWYRQDPGLGLRLIYFSYDVKMKEKGDIPEGYSVSREKKERFSLILESASTNQTSMYLCASSLLTGETEAFFGQGTRLTVV.

The CDR3 coding sequence is TGTGCCATCTCAAGAATGACCGGGGAGCTGTTTTTT. This translates into CAISRMTGELFF. This rearrangement joins TRBV2 to TRBJ2-2, with unresolved D. This CDR3 contains 12 residues. Germline V gene data show CDR1 as SNHLY and CDR2 as FYNNEI. V was trimmed by 10 bases and J by 5 bases, leaving 11 bases between them.

The chain employs TRBV19 and TRBJ1-4, with D perhaps matching TRBD1 (5 bases). Trimming took 5 bases from V and 0 from J, leaving 10 bases between them. Per germline, CDR1 LNHDA and CDR2 SQIVND (reference sequence). The CDR3 is 15 amino acids. CDR3: CASSAGTATNEKLFF. The CDR3 DNA reads as TGTGCCAGTAGTGCCGGGACGGCAACTAATGAAAAACTGTTTTTT.

This clonotype was counted ten times or more. The chain couples TRBV27 to TRBJ2-3; unclear D gene. The germline CDR1 and CDR2 sequences are MNHEY and SMNVEV (reference sequence). The CDR3 runs to 13 residues. V was cut by 2 bases and J by 2 bases, with 5 bases left in between. The CDR3 bases are TGTGCCAGCAGTTTAGCTGTCACAGATACGCAGTATTTT. Translated, it gives CASSLAVTDTQYF.

In this sample, this clonotype turned up once. The chain has TRBV11-3 and TRBJ2-7; D not resolved. The V and J ends lost 3 bases and 3 bases respectively, with 9 bases between them. This CDR3 is 13 amino acids long. Germline V lookup: CDR1 SGHNT, CDR2 YENEEA. CDR3 bases: TGTGCCAGCAGCTTTTCCCAGGACTACGAGCAGTACTTC. Amino acids: CASSFSQDYEQYF.

This chain uses TRBV19 with TRBJ2-3, with 9 bases aligning to TRBD1. There are 13 residues in the CDR3. The V gene end was trimmed by 7 bases and the J gene end by 5 bases; junction bases not matched to a gene: 4. The germline CDR1 and CDR2 sequences are LNHDA and SQIVND (reference sequence). The CDR3 bases are TGTGCCAGTAACACAGGGGGCGTAGATACGCAGTATTTT. This sequence encodes CASNTGGVDTQYF. Complete variable domain (other parts from reference TRBV19 and TRBJ2-3): DGGITQSPKYLFRKEGQNVTLSCEQNLNHDAMYWYRQDPGQGLRLIYYSQIVNDFQKGDIAEGYSVSREKKESFPLTVTSAQKNPTAFYLCASNTGGVDTQYFGPGTRLTVL.

The rearrangement links TRBV5-1 to TRBJ1-2; unclear D gene. Germline loops: CDR1 SGHRS, CDR2 YFSETQ. CDR3 length equals 15 residues. The V gene lost 0 bases and the J gene lost 1 base, with 10 bases spanning the gap. This CDR3 reads CASSLETELNYGYTF. The CDR3 bases are TGCGCCAGCAGCTTGGAAACAGAACTTAACTATGGCTACACCTTC.

As regards this clonotype: Compared with germline, one end of the junction differs, possibly owing to a read error. CDR3: CSARAEVGNTIYF. The CDR3 nucleotides read TGCAGTGCCAGAGCTGAGGTCGGAAACACCATATATTTT. This chain joins TRBV20-1 and TRBJ1-3; D not certain. Germline assignment: CDR1 DFQATT and CDR2 SNEGSKA (reference sequence). The CDR3 covers 13 residues.

Many counts were recorded for this clonotype. The chain employs TRBV29-1 and TRBJ2-2, with 10 positions matching TRBD1. Germline values: CDR1 SQVTM, CDR2 ANQGSEA. The CDR3 sequence is 14 residues long. With 7 bases clipped from V and 4 bases from J, the junction kept 6 bases outside the gene matches. The DNA of the CDR3 is TGCAGCGCCGGACAGGGGGAAGGCACCGGGGAGCTGTTTTTT. Translated: CSAGQGEGTGELFF.

The table lists this clonotype with many counts. V gene TRBV12-3 or TRBV12-4 combines with J gene TRBJ2-2, with 11 bases matching TRBD1. V dropped 5 bases and J dropped 7; count of bases not matched to a gene: 12. This CDR3 spans 17 amino acids. CDR3 nucleotide sequence: TGTGCCAGCAGTGGCACCGGGACAGGGGGGCCCCGCGGGGAGCTGTTTTTT. This translates into CASSGTGTGGPRGELFF.

In this sample, this clonotype turned up many times. This chain uses TRBV7-2 with TRBJ2-1; no reliable D call. CDR1 SGHTA and CDR2 FQGNSA come from the germline V gene. This CDR3 is 15 amino acids long. Trimming cost V 0 bases and J 8 bases, with 14 bases left between them. DNA for the CDR3: TGTGCCAGCAGCTTAGCTACCCTAGGAACGTATGAGCAGTTCTTC. It codes for CASSLATLGTYEQFF.

For this clonotype: One end of the junction does not line up with germline, which may come from a read error. CDR3 DNA sequence: TGTGCCGTCAGTCAAGGGACAGGGGGCTGGGACGAGCAGTACTTC. It codes for CAVSQGTGGWDEQYF. V gene TRBV10-3 combines with J gene TRBJ2-7; 12 nucleotides agree with TRBD1. Germline V CDR1 and CDR2: ENHRY, SYGVKD. This CDR3 contains 15 residues.

This clonotype turned up a few times. The chain uses TRBV7-9 and TRBJ2-7; TRBD1 matches 7 bases. This CDR3 has 14 residues. Per the germline V gene, CDR1 is SEHNR and CDR2 is FQNEAQ (reference sequence). The J segment lost 6 bases and the V segment lost 4 bases, leaving 9 bases of the junction unmatched. CDR3 DNA sequence: TGTGCCAGCAGCTCCCCCGGGACAGTGGGCGAGCAGTACTTC. Its protein is CASSSPGTVGEQYF.

The table lists this clonotype with a few counts. The chain couples TRBV28 to TRBJ2-7, with no clear D. CDR3 length equals 13 residues. V lost 6 bases and J 1 base, leaving 10 bases between the germline ends. Germline assignment: CDR1 MDHEN and CDR2 SYDVKM. The CDR3 nucleotides read TGTGCCAGCAGCCCCGGGTTTTCCTACGAGCAGTACTTC. This translates into CASSPGFSYEQYF. The whole variable domain, filled in from reference TRBV28 and TRBJ2-7, reads DVKVTQSSRYLVKRTGEKVFLECVQDMDHENMFWYRQDPGLGLRLIYFSYDVKMKEKGDIPEGYSVSREKKERFSLILESASTNQTSMYLCASSPGFSYEQYFGPGTRLTVT.

The rearrangement uses TRBV18 and TRBJ2-3, with D maybe TRBD1 (5 bases). V dropped 6 bases and J dropped 3 bases, with 7 bases sitting between them. The CDR3 sequence is 12 residues long. Germline values: CDR1 KGHSH, CDR2 LQKENI. The CDR3 here is CASSGATDTQYF. In nucleotides, the CDR3 is TGTGCCAGCTCTGGGGCAACAGATACGCAGTATTTT.

This clonotype was counted between two and nine times. The chain uses TRBV9 and TRBJ1-4; 7 nucleotides agree with TRBD1. Losses at the gene ends were 6 bases for V and 5 bases for J; bases not matched to a gene: 7. This CDR3 spans 14 amino acids. Germline CDR1 reads SGDLS; CDR2 reads YYNGEE. The CDR3 DNA follows: TGTGCCAGCAAGACGCAGGGGGAAAATGAAAAACTGTTTTTT. Residues: CASKTQGENEKLFF.

The CDR3 loop is CASSLLTGTVSYNEQFF. The CDR3 nucleotides are TGTGCCAGCAGTTTATTGACCGGGACAGTTAGTTACAATGAGCAGTTCTTC. The chain uses TRBV27 and TRBJ2-1; 7 nucleotides agree with TRBD1. V shed 1 base and J 4 bases; nucleotides not matched to a gene: 10. The CDR3 runs 17 residues. The V gene's germline CDR1 is MNHEY and CDR2 SMNVEV (reference sequence).

In this sample, this clonotype turned up a few times. The CDR3 here is CASRLYRGYNEQFF. CDR3 DNA: TGTGCCAGCAGACTTTACAGGGGATACAATGAGCAGTTCTTC. This chain links TRBV27 with TRBJ2-1; 7 bases match TRBD1. The V segment lost 6 bases and the J segment 4 bases; nucleotides outside the gene matches: 6. CDR1 is MNHEY, CDR2 SMNVEV, per germline (reference sequence). The CDR3 is 14 residues long.

This clonotype has more than one count but fewer than ten. The chain carries TRBV20-1 and TRBJ2-7, with 7 bases aligning to TRBD1. The CDR3 has 13 residues. The V segment lost 6 bases and the J segment 5 bases; nucleotides outside the gene matches: 10. Germline V lookup: CDR1 DFQATT, CDR2 SNEGSKA (reference sequence). This CDR3 reads CSASDRERNEQYF. The CDR3 DNA is TGCAGTGCCTCTGACAGGGAGAGGAACGAGCAGTACTTC.

In its sample, this clonotype was seen a few times. The chain joins TRBV6-6 to TRBJ2-3, with TRBD2 matching 12 bases. The CDR3 is 14 amino acids. Germline V gene data show CDR1 as MNHNY and CDR2 as SVGAGI (reference sequence). J gave up 5 bases and V 6 bases, and 3 bases lay outside the gene matches. The CDR3 loop is CASSQLAGGDTQYF. DNA for the CDR3: TGTGCCAGCAGCCAACTAGCGGGAGGAGATACGCAGTATTTT.

The V call is TRBV20-1, the J call TRBJ2-7; D remains ambiguous. CDR1 is DFQATT and CDR2 is SNEGSKA in the germline V gene (reference sequence). The CDR3 covers 13 residues. The V end lost 1 base, the J end lost 3 bases, and 10 bases lay between the germline ends. CDR3 in amino acids: CSARAPDSYEQYF. In DNA form, the CDR3 reads TGCAGTGCTAGAGCCCCAGATAGCTACGAGCAGTACTTC.

This clonotype was picked up many times. V is TRBV6-1 and J is TRBJ1-1; maybe TRBD1 (5 bases). Trimming took 4 bases from V and 1 from J, leaving 7 bases between them. The CDR3 extends over 13 amino acids. Germline V lookup: CDR1 MNHNS, CDR2 SASEGT. CDR3 residues: CASSGGENTEAFF. As DNA, the CDR3 is TGTGCCAGCAGTGGAGGGGAGAACACTGAAGCTTTCTTT.

This clonotype was counted many times. The chain has TRBV28 and TRBJ2-5; 10 positions match TRBD2. The germline V gene encodes CDR1 MDHEN and CDR2 SYDVKM. This CDR3 contains 16 residues. With V trimmed by 2 bases and J by 0 bases, 3 bases remained unmatched. The CDR3 protein is CASSLASGGDQETQYF. The CDR3 DNA is TGTGCCAGCAGTTTAGCTAGCGGGGGAGACCAAGAGACCCAGTACTTC.

This clonotype has a count of ten or more. The V call is TRBV7-9, the J call TRBJ2-2; 12 bases align to TRBD1. The length of the CDR3 is 17 residues. Unmatched junction bases numbered 14, after V lost 7 bases and J lost 8 bases. The germline V gene has CDR1 SEHNR and CDR2 FQNEAQ (reference sequence). The chain's CDR3 is CASTSTPGQGAKGELFF. DNA for the CDR3: TGTGCCAGCACATCCACTCCGGGACAGGGGGCGAAAGGGGAGCTGTTTTTT.

This clonotype has just one count. In nucleotides, the CDR3 is TGTGCCAGCAGCCAACCCGAAACGAGTTCACCCCTCCACTTT. Translated: CASSQPETSSPLHF. The V gene is TRBV4-2, the J gene TRBJ1-6; no clear D. Germline CDR1 reads LGHNA; CDR2 reads YNFKEQ. This CDR3 region has 14 residues. Trimming shortened V by 2 bases and J by 9 bases, and 11 bases separated the two germline ends.

The V and J genes are TRBV4-3 and TRBJ1-2; D call uncertain. The CDR3 runs 13 residues. Trimming shortened V by 0 bases and J by 8 bases, and 10 bases separated the two germline ends. Germline CDR1 and CDR2: LGHNA and YSLEER. DNA of the CDR3: TGCGCCAGCAGCCAAGACAAGATGGGAGGCTACACCTTC. Its protein product is CASSQDKMGGYTF.

This clonotype appeared a few times. The chain links TRBV27 to TRBJ2-5; 9 nucleotides line up with TRBD2. CDR1 is MNHEY, CDR2 SMNVEV, per germline (reference sequence). The CDR3 length is 16 residues. Trimming took 5 bases from V and 2 from J; bases not matched to a gene: 9. CDR3 sequence: CASSPRRAGGQETQYF. The CDR3 bases are TGTGCCAGCAGTCCCCGCCGGGCGGGAGGGCAAGAGACCCAGTACTTC.

This chain joins TRBV28 and TRBJ2-5; D could derive from TRBD1 or TRBD2 (5 bases each). Germline values: CDR1 MDHEN, CDR2 SYDVKM. Trimming stripped 7 bases from V and 4 bases from J, with 16 bases between. The CDR3 covers 14 residues. Written as DNA, the CDR3 is TGTGCCAGCAACCCGGGACGCCAAGGAGAGACCCAGTACTTC. It specifies CASNPGRQGETQYF. The entire variable domain, with the rest obtained from reference TRBV28 and TRBJ2-5, is as follows: DVKVTQSSRYLVKRTGEKVFLECVQDMDHENMFWYRQDPGLGLRLIYFSYDVKMKEKGDIPEGYSVSREKKERFSLILESASTNQTSMYLCASNPGRQGETQYFGPGTRLLVL.

The chain uses TRBV4-1 and TRBJ1-1; TRBD1 might be the D (5 bases). Deletions cut 0 bases from V and 5 bases from J, with 13 bases between. The CDR3 is made up of 15 amino acids. CDR1 and CDR2 (germline): MGHRA, YSYEKL. CDR3 DNA sequence: TGCGCCAGCAGCCAAGAGTTGCAGGGAGGGACTGAAGCTTTCTTT. Its protein is CASSQELQGGTEAFF.